This entry lists 21 T cell receptor beta chains sequenced from one sample in a study of blood T cell repertoires in COVID-19. Assay used: immunoSEQ multiplex PCR; TCRdb lists only in-frame clones, some missing. The sample lists about 240,000 clones, around 83% occurring once. What was sequenced was peripheral blood. Source of these receptors: a woman aged 55-70 years with active or convalescent COVID-19.

This clone was counted once. The chain has TRBV7-9 and TRBJ1-2; D unresolved. V lost 1 base to trimming and J lost 6 bases, with 12 bases between them. Germline V lookup: CDR1 SEHNR, CDR2 FQNEAQ (reference sequence). The CDR3 runs to 14 residues. DNA for the CDR3: TGTGCCAGCAGCTTAGGTAGTGAGGCCCATGGCTACACCTTC. Translating it yields CASSLGSEAHGYTF.

V is TRBV6-5 and J is TRBJ2-2; TRBD1 aligns across 7 bases. Germline-derived CDR1 and CDR2 are MNHEY and SVGAGI. This CDR3 has 15 amino acids. The V segment lost 7 bases and the J segment 3 bases; nucleotides outside the gene matches: 8. CDR3 residues: CASTVDRAHTGELFF. Written as DNA, the CDR3 is TGTGCCAGCACCGTAGACAGGGCCCACACCGGGGAGCTGTTTTTT.

The chain uses TRBV6-2 or TRBV6-3 and TRBJ2-2; the D gene is possibly TRBD1 (5 bases). CDR3 length equals 16 residues. Germline CDR1 and CDR2: MNHEY and SVGEGT. V was shortened by 0 bases and J by 5 bases, with 13 bases between the two germline ends. Here the CDR3 reads CASSYSIRVGTGELFF. CDR3 nucleotides: TGTGCCAGCAGTTACTCGATCAGGGTGGGGACCGGGGAGCTGTTTTTT.

The chain joins TRBV5-1 to TRBJ1-4, with 7 bases identical to TRBD1. J gave up 11 bases and V 4 bases, and 14 bases lay outside the gene matches. The CDR3 sequence is 15 residues long. Germline V lookup: CDR1 SGHRS, CDR2 YFSETQ. CDR3 amino acids: CASSATDVGGPKLFF. The DNA for the CDR3 is TGCGCCAGCAGCGCCACGGATGTAGGGGGCCCCAAACTGTTTTTT.

V gene TRBV19 combines with J gene TRBJ1-6; 11 nucleotides agree with TRBD1. In germline, CDR1 is LNHDA, CDR2 SQIVND (reference sequence). This CDR3 spans 13 amino acids. V lost 6 bases to trimming and J lost 8 bases; unmatched junction nucleotides: 0. CDR3 residues: CASRGQGDSPLHF. The CDR3 nucleotides read TGTGCCAGTAGGGGACAGGGGGATTCACCCCTCCACTTT.

The chain has TRBV7-8 and TRBJ1-6; TRBD1 matches at 8 bases. Germline CDR1 and CDR2: SGHVS and FQNEAQ. V gave up 5 bases and J gave up 7 bases; unmatched junction bases: 7. CDR3 length: 15 residues. CDR3 residues: CASSKDRANNSPLHF. In DNA form, the CDR3 reads TGTGCCAGCAGCAAGGACAGGGCTAACAATTCACCCCTCCACTTT.

The chain links TRBV7-9 to TRBJ1-6; 7 nucleotides agree with TRBD1. Germline-derived CDR1 and CDR2 are SEHNR and FQNEAQ (reference sequence). This CDR3 comprises 18 residues. J was trimmed by 7 bases and V by 5 bases; bases with no gene match: 17. CDR3 DNA sequence: TGTGCCAGCAGCGCGGCAGGGGGATCGACGGATGCGAATTCACCCCTCCACTTT. Its translation: CASSAAGGSTDANSPLHF.

The chain employs TRBV11-2 and TRBJ1-3; the match to TRBD1 covers 11 bases. Germline V CDR1 and CDR2: SGHAT, FQNNGV. Trimming removed 5 bases from V and 1 base from J; junction bases left unmatched: 7. The CDR3 is made up of 17 amino acids. The CDR3 coding sequence is TGTGCCAGCAGCCAGTGGACAGGGGGCGTTTCTGGAAACACCATATATTTT. Amino acids: CASSQWTGGVSGNTIYF. The complete variable domain, with remaining parts taken from reference TRBV11-2 and TRBJ1-3, reads EAGVAQSPRYKIIEKRQSVAFWCNPISGHATLYWYQQILGQGPKLLIQFQNNGVVDDSQLPKDRFSAERLKGVDSTLKIQPAKLEDSAVYLCASSQWTGGVSGNTIYFGEGSWLTVV.

The chain employs TRBV5-1 and TRBJ1-2, with D perhaps TRBD1 (6 bases). Germline CDR1 reads SGHRS; CDR2 reads YFSETQ. V lost 1 base, J lost 5 bases, and 12 bases lay in between. The length of the CDR3 is 14 residues. CDR3 residues: CASSLSGGWYGYTF. The CDR3 DNA reads as TGCGCCAGCAGCTTGTCTGGGGGCTGGTATGGCTACACCTTC.

The V and J genes are TRBV2 and TRBJ2-1, with a weak D call TRBD2 (5 bases). The V end lost 11 bases, the J end lost 2 bases, and 13 bases lay between the germline ends. Germline V lookup: CDR1 SNHLY, CDR2 FYNNEI. The CDR3 sequence is 13 residues long. CDR3 sequence reads: CASRADPYNEQFF. CDR3 DNA: TGTGCCTCCCGAGCGGATCCCTACAATGAGCAGTTCTTC.

The J gene is TRBJ1-1, the V gene TRBV7-9, with D hard to call. Trimming pared 8 bases from V and 5 bases from J, leaving 21 bases between. This CDR3 is built from 15 residues. Germline-derived CDR1 and CDR2 are SEHNR and FQNEAQ (reference sequence). The CDR3 spells CASGLAGVGGTEAFF. As DNA, the CDR3 is TGTGCCAGCGGGCTCGCCGGGGTTGGTGGGACTGAAGCTTTCTTT.

CDR3 residues: CASSLPGSGSPLHF. The CDR3, as DNA: TGTGCCAGCAGTTTACCCGGTAGTGGTTCACCCCTCCACTTT. This chain connects TRBV27 to TRBJ1-6; D is undetermined. Trimming shortened V by 2 bases and J by 9 bases, and 11 bases separated the two germline ends. The CDR3 covers 14 residues. CDR1 is MNHEY and CDR2 is SMNVEV in the germline V gene (reference sequence).

V is TRBV4-3 and J is TRBJ2-3; weak D call: TRBD2 (6 bases). In germline, CDR1 is LGHNA, CDR2 YSLEER. This CDR3 is built from 12 residues. The V and J ends lost 1 base and 10 bases respectively, with 9 bases between them. The CDR3 sequence is CASSQGWGAQYF. Written as DNA, the CDR3 is TGCGCCAGCAGCCAAGGGTGGGGGGCGCAGTATTTT.

This clone was recorded only once. The genes are TRBV7-2 and TRBJ2-2; perhaps TRBD2 as D (6 bases). Trimming cost V 3 bases and J 7 bases, with 18 bases left between them. Germline CDR1 and CDR2: SGHTA and FQGNSA. CDR3 length equals 16 residues. The CDR3 protein is CASSFDHGGGSGELFF. CDR3 in DNA: TGTGCCAGCAGCTTCGATCACGGGGGTGGCAGCGGGGAGCTGTTTTTT.

This clone was detected a few times. This sequence joins TRBV7-8 and TRBJ1-5; D gene unclear. This CDR3 has 15 residues. Germline-derived CDR1 and CDR2 are SGHVS and FQNEAQ. V was trimmed by 5 bases and J by 7 bases, leaving 18 bases between them. CDR3 sequence: CASSPFQWLSQPQHF. The DNA of the CDR3 is TGTGCCAGCAGCCCATTTCAGTGGTTGTCGCAGCCCCAGCATTTT.

The gene calls are TRBV10-2 and TRBJ1-5, with D tentatively TRBD1 (5 bases). The CDR3 covers 13 residues. CDR1 is WSHSY, CDR2 SAAADI, per germline. V lost 2 bases, J lost 4 bases, and 6 bases lay in between. As DNA, the CDR3 is TGCGCCAGCAGTGAGCAGGGAAATCAGCCCCAGCATTTT. Protein sequence: CASSEQGNQPQHF.

This clone appeared once. The genes are TRBV4-3 and TRBJ1-2; TRBD1 is a possible D gene (5 bases). Trimming cost V 0 bases and J 8 bases, with 13 bases left between them. CDR3 length: 14 amino acids. In germline, CDR1 is LGHNA, CDR2 YSLEER. CDR3 in DNA: TGCGCCAGCAGCCAAGATGGGGGGGTAGGAGGCTACACCTTC. Translated, it gives CASSQDGGVGGYTF.

This chain's CDR3 is CATSDATGNGYTF. CDR3 DNA sequence: TGTGCCACCAGTGATGCCACAGGGAATGGCTACACCTTC. The chain couples TRBV24-1 to TRBJ1-2, with D perhaps TRBD1 (6 bases). The V gene lost 3 bases and the J gene lost 6 bases, with 10 bases spanning the gap. Per the germline V gene, CDR1 is KGHDR and CDR2 is SFDVKD. The CDR3 is 13 amino acids.

The gene calls are TRBV5-1 and TRBJ2-1, with D maybe TRBD1 (6 bases). Per germline, CDR1 SGHRS and CDR2 YFSETQ. Trimming removed 2 bases from V and 0 bases from J, with 9 bases in between. CDR3 length: 15 residues. CDR3 in amino acids: CASSLQGSSYNEQFF. The CDR3 DNA sequence: TGCGCCAGCAGCTTACAGGGAAGCTCCTACAATGAGCAGTTCTTC.

The chain links TRBV7-8 to TRBJ2-2, with 10 bases identical to TRBD2. CDR1 is SGHVS and CDR2 is FQNEAQ in the germline V gene. J lost 3 bases, V lost 4 bases, and 8 bases had no gene match. CDR3 length: 17 residues. As DNA, the CDR3 is TGTGCCAGCAGCTCGTCCCTAGCGGGGGTATACACCGGGGAGCTGTTTTTT. This encodes CASSSSLAGVYTGELFF.

The chain uses TRBV5-4 and TRBJ2-3; no definite D call. CDR3 length: 12 residues. Trimming removed 4 bases at V and 5 bases at J, with 8 bases between. Per the germline V gene, CDR1 is SGHNT and CDR2 is YYREEE (reference sequence). CDR3 loop: CASSDPGDTQYF. In DNA, the CDR3 is TGTGCCAGCAGCGACCCGGGAGATACGCAGTATTTT.